This TCR beta chain was profiled in a study of T cell responses to AZD1222 COVID-19 vaccine. As regards this clone: The antigen remains undetermined.

Study-wide findings and caveats: Spike-specific TCR breadth rose after two AZD1222 doses, and depth rose as well. In a largely white British group with more females than males, clonal diversity was possibly underestimated.

The table came from immunoSEQ multiplex PCR; TCRdb's copy has only in-frame clones and leaves some out. The data show more than 100,000 clones, 90% seen once. Germline lookup yields CDR1 SNHLY and CDR2 FYNNEI. V dropped 6 bases and J dropped 3; count of bases not matched to a gene: 4. The CDR3 runs to 15 residues. Sequences were derived from peripheral blood, sampled on day 0 of AZD1222 vaccination. This chain links TRBV2 with TRBJ2-7; 14 bases are a match to TRBD2. The sequence was obtained from an adult in good health. For the CDR3, the DNA is TGTGCCAGCAGGGGACTAGCGGGGGCCGACTACGAGCAGTACTTC. This sequence encodes CASRGLAGADYEQYF.